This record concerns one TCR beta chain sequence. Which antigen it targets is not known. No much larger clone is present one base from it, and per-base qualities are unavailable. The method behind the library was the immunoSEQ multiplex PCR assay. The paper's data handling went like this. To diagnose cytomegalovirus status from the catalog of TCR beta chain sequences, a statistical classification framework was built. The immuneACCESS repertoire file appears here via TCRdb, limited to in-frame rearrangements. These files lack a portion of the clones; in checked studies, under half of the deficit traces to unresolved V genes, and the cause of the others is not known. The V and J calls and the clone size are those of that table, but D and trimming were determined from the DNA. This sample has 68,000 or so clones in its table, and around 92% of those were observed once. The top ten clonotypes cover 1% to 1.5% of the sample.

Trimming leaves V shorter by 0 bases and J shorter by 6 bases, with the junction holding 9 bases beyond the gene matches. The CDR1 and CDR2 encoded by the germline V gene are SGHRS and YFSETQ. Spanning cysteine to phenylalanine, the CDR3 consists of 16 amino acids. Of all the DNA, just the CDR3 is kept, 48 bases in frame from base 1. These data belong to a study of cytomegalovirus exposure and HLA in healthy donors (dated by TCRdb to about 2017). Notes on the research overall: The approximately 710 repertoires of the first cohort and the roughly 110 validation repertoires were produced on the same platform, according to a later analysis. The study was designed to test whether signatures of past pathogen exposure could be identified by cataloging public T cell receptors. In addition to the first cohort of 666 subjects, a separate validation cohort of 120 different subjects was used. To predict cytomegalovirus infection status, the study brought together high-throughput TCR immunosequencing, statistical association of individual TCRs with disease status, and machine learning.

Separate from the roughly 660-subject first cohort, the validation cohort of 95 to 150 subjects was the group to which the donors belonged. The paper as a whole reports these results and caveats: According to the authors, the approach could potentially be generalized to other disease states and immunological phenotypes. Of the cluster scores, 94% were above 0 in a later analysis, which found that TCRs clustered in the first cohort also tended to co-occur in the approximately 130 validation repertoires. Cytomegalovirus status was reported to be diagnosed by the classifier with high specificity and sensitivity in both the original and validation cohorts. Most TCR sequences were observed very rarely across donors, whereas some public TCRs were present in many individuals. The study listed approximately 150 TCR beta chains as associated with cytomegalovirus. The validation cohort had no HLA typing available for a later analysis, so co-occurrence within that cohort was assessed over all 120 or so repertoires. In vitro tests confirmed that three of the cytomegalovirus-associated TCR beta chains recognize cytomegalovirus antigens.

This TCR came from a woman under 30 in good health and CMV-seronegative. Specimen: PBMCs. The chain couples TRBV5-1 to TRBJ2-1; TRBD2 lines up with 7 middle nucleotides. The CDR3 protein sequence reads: CASSLAVTSAPNEQFF. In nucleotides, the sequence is TGCGCCAGCAGCTTGGCCGTCACTAGCGCCCCCAATGAGCAGTTCTTC.